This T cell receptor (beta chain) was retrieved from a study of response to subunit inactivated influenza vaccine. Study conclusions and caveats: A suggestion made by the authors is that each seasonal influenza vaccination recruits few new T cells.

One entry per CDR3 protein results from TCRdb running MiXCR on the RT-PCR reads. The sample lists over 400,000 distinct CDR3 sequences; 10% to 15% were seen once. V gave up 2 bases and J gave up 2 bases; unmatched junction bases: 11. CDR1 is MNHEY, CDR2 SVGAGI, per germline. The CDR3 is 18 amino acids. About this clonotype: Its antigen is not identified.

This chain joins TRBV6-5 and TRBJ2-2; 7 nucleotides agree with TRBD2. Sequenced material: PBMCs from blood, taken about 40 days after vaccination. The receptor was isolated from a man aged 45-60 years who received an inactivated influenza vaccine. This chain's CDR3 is CASSYPPGREGNTGELFF. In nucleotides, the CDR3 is TGTGCCAGCAGTTACCCACCCGGCAGGGAGGGAAACACCGGGGAGCTGTTTTTT.